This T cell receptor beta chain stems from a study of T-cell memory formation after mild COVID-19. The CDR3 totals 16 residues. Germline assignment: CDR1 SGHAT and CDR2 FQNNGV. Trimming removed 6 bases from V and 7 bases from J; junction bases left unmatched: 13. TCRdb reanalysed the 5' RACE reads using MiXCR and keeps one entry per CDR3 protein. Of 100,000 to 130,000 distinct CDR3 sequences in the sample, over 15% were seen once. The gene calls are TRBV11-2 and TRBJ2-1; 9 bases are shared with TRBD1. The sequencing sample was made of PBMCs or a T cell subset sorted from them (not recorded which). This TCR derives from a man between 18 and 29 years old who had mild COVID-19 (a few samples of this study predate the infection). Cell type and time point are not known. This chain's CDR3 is CASRLVGQGIRNEQFF. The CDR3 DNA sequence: TGTGCCAGCAGACTCGTAGGACAGGGGATTAGGAATGAGCAGTTCTTC. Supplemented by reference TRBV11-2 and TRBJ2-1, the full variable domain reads EAGVAQSPRYKIIEKRQSVAFWCNPISGHATLYWYQQILGQGPKLLIQFQNNGVVDDSQLPKDRFSAERLKGVDSTLKIQPAKLEDSAVYLCASRLVGQGIRNEQFFGPGTRLTVL.